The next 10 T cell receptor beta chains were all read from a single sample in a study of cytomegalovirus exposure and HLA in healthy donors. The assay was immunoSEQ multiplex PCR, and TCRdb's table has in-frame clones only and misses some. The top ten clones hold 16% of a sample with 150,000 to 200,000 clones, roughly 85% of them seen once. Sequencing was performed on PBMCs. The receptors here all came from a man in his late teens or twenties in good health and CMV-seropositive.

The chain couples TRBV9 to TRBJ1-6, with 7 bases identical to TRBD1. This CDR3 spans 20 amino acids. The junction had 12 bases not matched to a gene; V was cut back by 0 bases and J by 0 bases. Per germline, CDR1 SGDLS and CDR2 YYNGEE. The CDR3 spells CASSVDRDSSFSSYNSPLHF. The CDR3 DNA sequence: TGTGCCAGCAGCGTAGACCGGGACAGCTCTTTTAGCTCCTATAATTCACCCCTCCACTTT. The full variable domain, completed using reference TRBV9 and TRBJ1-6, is DSGVTQTPKHLITATGQRVTLRCSPRSGDLSVYWYQQSLDQGLQFLIQYYNGEERAKGNILERFSAQQFPDLHSELNLSSLELGDSALYFCASSVDRDSSFSSYNSPLHFGNGTRLTVT.

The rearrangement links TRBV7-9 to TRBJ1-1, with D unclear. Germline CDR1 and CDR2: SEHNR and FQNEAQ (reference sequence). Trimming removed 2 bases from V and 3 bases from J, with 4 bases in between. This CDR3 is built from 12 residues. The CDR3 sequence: CASSLYDTEAFF. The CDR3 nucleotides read TGTGCCAGCAGCTTATATGACACTGAAGCTTTCTTT.

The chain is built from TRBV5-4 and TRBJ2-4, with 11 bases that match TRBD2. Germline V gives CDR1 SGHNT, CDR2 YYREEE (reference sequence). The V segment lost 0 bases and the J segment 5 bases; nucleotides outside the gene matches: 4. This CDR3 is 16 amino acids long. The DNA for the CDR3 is TGTGCCAGCAGCTTGGTAGCGGGAGGGCTGGAAAACATTCAGTACTTC. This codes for CASSLVAGGLENIQYF.

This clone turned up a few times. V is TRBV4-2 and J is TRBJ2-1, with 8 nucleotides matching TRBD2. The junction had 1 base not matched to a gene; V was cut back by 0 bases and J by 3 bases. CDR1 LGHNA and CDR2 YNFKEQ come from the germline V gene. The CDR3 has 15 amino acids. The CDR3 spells CASSQEGTSYNEQFF. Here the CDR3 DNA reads TGTGCCAGCAGCCAAGAGGGGACTAGCTACAATGAGCAGTTCTTC.

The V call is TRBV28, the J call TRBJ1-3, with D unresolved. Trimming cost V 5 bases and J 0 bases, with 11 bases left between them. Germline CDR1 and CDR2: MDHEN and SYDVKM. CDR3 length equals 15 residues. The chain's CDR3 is CASSVTQYSGNTIYF. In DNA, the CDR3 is TGTGCCAGCAGTGTTACTCAATACTCTGGAAACACCATATATTTT.

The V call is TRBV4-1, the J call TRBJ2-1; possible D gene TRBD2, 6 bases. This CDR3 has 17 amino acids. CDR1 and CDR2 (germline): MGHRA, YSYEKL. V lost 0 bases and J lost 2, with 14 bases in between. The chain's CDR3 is CASSQDGDLLAYNEQFF. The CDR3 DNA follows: TGCGCCAGCAGCCAAGACGGGGACTTATTGGCCTACAATGAGCAGTTCTTC.

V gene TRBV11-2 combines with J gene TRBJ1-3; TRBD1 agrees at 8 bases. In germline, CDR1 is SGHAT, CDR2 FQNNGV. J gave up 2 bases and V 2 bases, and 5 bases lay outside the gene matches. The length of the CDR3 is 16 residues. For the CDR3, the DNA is TGTGCCAGCAGCTTACGAACAGGGGGAACTGGAAACACCATATATTTT. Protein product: CASSLRTGGTGNTIYF.

CDR3 residues: CASSDRVGYTF. DNA for the CDR3: TGTGCCAGCAGTGACAGGGTTGGCTACACCTTC. The genes are TRBV28 and TRBJ1-2; 7 bases map to TRBD1. V shed 5 bases and J 7 bases; nucleotides not matched to a gene: 1. This CDR3 contains 11 residues. Germline V gene lookup returns CDR1 MDHEN and CDR2 SYDVKM.

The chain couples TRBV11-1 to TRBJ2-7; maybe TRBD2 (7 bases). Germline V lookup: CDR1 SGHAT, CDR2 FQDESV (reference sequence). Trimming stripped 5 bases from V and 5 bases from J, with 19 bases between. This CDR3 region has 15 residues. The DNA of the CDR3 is TGTGCCAGCAGCCCGGGGGGCCGGGGGGTCGACGAGCAGTACTTC. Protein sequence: CASSPGGRGVDEQYF. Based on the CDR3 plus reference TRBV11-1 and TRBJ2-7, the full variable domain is EAEVAQSPRYKITEKSQAVAFWCDPISGHATLYWYRQILGQGPELLVQFQDESVVDDSQLPKDRFSAERLKGVDSTLKIQPAELGDSAMYLCASSPGGRGVDEQYFGPGTRLTVT.

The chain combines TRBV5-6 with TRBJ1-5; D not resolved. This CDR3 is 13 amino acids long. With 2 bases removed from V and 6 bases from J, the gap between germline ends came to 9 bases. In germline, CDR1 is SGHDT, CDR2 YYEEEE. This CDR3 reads CASSLGLSQPQHF. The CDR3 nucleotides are TGTGCCAGCAGCTTAGGACTTAGTCAGCCCCAGCATTTT.